The present T cell receptor (beta chain) was sequenced within a study of T cells in Graves' hyperthyroidism and ophthalmopathy. Regarding the study as a whole: The majority of expanded thyroid clonotypes above 0.001 also appeared in blood. Ophthalmopathy was predicted by the model a median of roughly 6.6 months ahead of onset.

Investigators excluded patients with uncontrolled infection, other autoimmune disease, pregnancy or lactation. The PBMCs were sourced from fresh peripheral blood (around 9.3 ml). This clonotype was counted at least ten times. The antigen is unknown. Germline-derived CDR1 and CDR2 are MNHEY and SMNVEV (reference sequence). J was trimmed by 4 bases and V by 8 bases; bases with no gene match: 8. This CDR3 has 14 residues. Using RNA transcripts as the source, TCR beta CDR3 regions were amplified. The HTBI primer set was used in a first-round RT-PCR of the TCR CDR3. TCRdb analysed the multiplex PCR reads with MiXCR anew, one entry per CDR3 protein. The table lists around 610,000 distinct CDR3 sequences, 14% to 15% of them singletons.

The gene calls are TRBV27 and TRBJ2-7, with 10 bases that match TRBD1. The TCR originated in a woman between 40 and 55 years old with Graves' ophthalmopathy. Sequenced material: blood. CDR3 in DNA: TGTGCCAGCCAGGACCCGGGACAGGGGTACGAGCAGTACTTC. Protein product: CASQDPGQGYEQYF.